The 21 T cell receptor beta chains below all came from one sample that was sequenced in a study of T cells in narcolepsy. Using immunoSEQ multiplex PCR, the repertoire was profiled, and TCRdb retains in-frame clones only, with some absent. Of 25,000 to 35,000 clones in the sample, 75% to 85% are singletons; the top ten hold approximately 1%. Sequencing was performed on CD45RA- memory CD4+ T cells from PBMCs. These receptors all stem from a human donor with narcolepsy.

This chain uses TRBV28 with TRBJ1-6, with a possible D match to TRBD1 (6 bases). From germline, CDR1 is MDHEN and CDR2 SYDVKM. This CDR3 has 15 amino acids. Deletions cut 6 bases from V and 10 bases from J, with 19 bases between. CDR3 loop: CASRTTGLTRSPLHF. CDR3 DNA: TGTGCCAGCAGAACAACAGGGCTTACGAGATCACCCCTCCACTTT.

This chain links TRBV7-9 with TRBJ2-3; D may match TRBD1 or TRBD2 (5 bases each). The length of the CDR3 is 14 residues. Germline CDR1 reads SEHNR; CDR2 reads FQNEAQ (reference sequence). V was trimmed by 4 bases and J by 3 bases, leaving 11 bases between them. CDR3 sequence: CASSSSWGTDTQYF. The CDR3, as DNA: TGTGCCAGCAGCTCCTCATGGGGGACAGATACGCAGTATTTT. The entire variable domain, with the rest obtained from reference TRBV7-9 and TRBJ2-3, is as follows: DTGVSQNPRHKITKRGQNVTFRCDPISEHNRLYWYRQTLGQGPEFLTYFQNEAQLEKSRLLSDRFSAERPKGSFSTLEIQRTEQGDSAMYLCASSSSWGTDTQYFGPGTRLTVL.

The rearrangement uses TRBV7-2 and TRBJ2-1; 9 bases agree with TRBD1. Trimming removed 2 bases from V and 10 bases from J; junction bases left unmatched: 9. This CDR3 comprises 15 residues. CDR1 and CDR2 from the germline V gene are SGHTA and FQGNSA. The CDR3 coding sequence is TGTGCCAGCAGCTTAAGGACAGGGGTCGAGCGAGAGCAGTTCTTC. It is translated as CASSLRTGVEREQFF.

This sequence joins TRBV30 and TRBJ2-2, with a tentative D call TRBD2 (5 bases). Per the germline V gene, CDR1 is GTSNPN and CDR2 is SVGIG (reference sequence). V lost 4 bases and J 0 bases, leaving 9 bases between the germline ends. The CDR3 sequence is 14 residues long. The CDR3 sequence is CAWIRRSNTGELFF. The CDR3 coding sequence is TGTGCCTGGATTAGGAGGTCGAACACCGGGGAGCTGTTTTTT.

CDR3 bases: TGTGCCAGCAGGGAGTCGGGGAGCTCTGGAAACACCATATATTTT. Translation: CASRESGSSGNTIYF. The J gene is TRBJ1-3, the V gene TRBV28; D is unclear. V was pared by 6 bases and J by 0 bases, with 12 bases between. The CDR3 has 15 residues. Per the germline V gene, CDR1 is MDHEN and CDR2 is SYDVKM.

This clone showed up just a few times. The J gene is TRBJ1-5, the V gene TRBV19; no clear D gene. Trimming removed 1 base from V and 0 bases from J, with 4 bases in between. CDR1 is LNHDA, CDR2 SQIVND, per germline (reference sequence). This CDR3 region has 14 residues. The CDR3 is CASSIGGSNQPQHF. The CDR3 coding sequence is TGTGCCAGTAGTATAGGAGGTAGCAATCAGCCCCAGCATTTT.

The chain has TRBV6-4 and TRBJ1-3, with D hard to call. Deletions cut 5 bases from V and 0 bases from J, with 8 bases between. This CDR3 contains 14 residues. Germline V gene data show CDR1 as MRHNA and CDR2 as SNTAGT. CDR3 loop: CASSIHGSGNTIYF. The CDR3 region has the DNA TGTGCCAGCAGTATACACGGCTCTGGAAACACCATATATTTT.

The chain employs TRBV5-1 and TRBJ2-3; TRBD2 matches at 10 bases. Germline V gives CDR1 SGHRS, CDR2 YFSETQ. The CDR3 has 16 amino acids. The ends lost 2 bases at V and 0 bases at J; junction bases unmatched: 3. CDR3 region: CASSFGLAASTDTQYF. CDR3 in DNA: TGCGCCAGCAGCTTCGGACTAGCGGCTAGCACAGATACGCAGTATTTT. Supplemented by reference TRBV5-1 and TRBJ2-3, the full variable domain reads KAGVTQTPRYLIKTRGQQVTLSCSPISGHRSVSWYQQTPGQGLQFLFEYFSETQRNKGNFPGRFSGRQFSNSRSEMNVSTLELGDSALYLCASSFGLAASTDTQYFGPGTRLTVL.

The chain couples TRBV7-9 to TRBJ1-2; the D is unclear. Germline CDR1 is SEHNR and CDR2 is FQNEAQ (reference sequence). This CDR3 has 13 residues. V gave up 4 bases and J gave up 1 base, with 7 bases separating them. The CDR3 sequence: CASSYDGNYGYTF. The CDR3 bases are TGTGCCAGCAGCTACGACGGTAACTATGGCTACACCTTC.

This clone was detected only once. The chain joins TRBV9 to TRBJ2-7, with D possibly being TRBD1 or TRBD2 (5 bases each). The germline V and J ends were trimmed by 0 bases and 6 bases, with 13 bases remaining between them. The CDR3 is 14 residues long. Germline loops: CDR1 SGDLS, CDR2 YYNGEE. CDR3 nucleotide sequence: TGTGCCAGCAGCGTAGTTGGACACCGGGGCGAGCAGTACTTC. This codes for CASSVVGHRGEQYF.

The rearrangement uses TRBV5-1 and TRBJ1-2; 7 bases line up with TRBD1. The CDR3 consists of 14 residues. J lost 4 bases, V lost 3 bases, and 6 bases had no gene match. From germline, CDR1 is SGHRS and CDR2 YFSETQ. The CDR3: CASSSSGQSYGYTF. Here the CDR3 DNA reads TGCGCCAGCAGCTCCTCGGGACAGAGCTATGGCTACACCTTC.

This clone has a single count. This chain uses TRBV2 with TRBJ2-7, with TRBD1 matching over 7 bases. Trimming at V came to 8 bases and at J to 7 bases, leaving 14 bases not matched to a gene. In germline, CDR1 is SNHLY, CDR2 FYNNEI. CDR3 length: 14 amino acids. The CDR3 DNA reads TGTGCCAGCGCCTCTAGGACAGGAATATTGGAGCAGTACTTC. Translated, it gives CASASRTGILEQYF.

DNA of the CDR3: TGTGCCAGCAGACAGCAAGAGACCCAGTACTTC. The encoded protein is CASRQQETQYF. The chain uses TRBV2 and TRBJ2-5; D unresolved. The CDR3 spans 11 residues. Germline assignment: CDR1 SNHLY and CDR2 FYNNEI. V lost 6 bases and J lost 2, with 4 bases in between.

The V call is TRBV5-1, the J call TRBJ2-1, with no clear D. The CDR3 is 14 amino acids. The V gene lost 0 bases and the J gene lost 11 bases, with 15 bases spanning the gap. Looked up from germline, CDR1 is SGHRS and CDR2 is YFSETQ. The CDR3 DNA reads as TGCGCCAGCAGCTTGGGGACCCTCTTCTTCCAGCAGTTCTTC. Amino acids: CASSLGTLFFQQFF.

By proportion, this clone is medium-sized. CDR3 amino acids: CASSDVGWANTEAFF. As DNA, the CDR3 is TGTGCCAGCAGTGATGTAGGGTGGGCGAACACTGAAGCTTTCTTT. The chain joins TRBV6-1 to TRBJ1-1, with D hard to call. CDR1 and CDR2 from the germline V gene are MNHNS and SASEGT. The CDR3 length is 15 residues. With 3 bases removed from V and 1 base from J, the gap between germline ends came to 12 bases.

The rearrangement uses TRBV7-2 and TRBJ2-7; perhaps TRBD2 as D (6 bases). This CDR3 region has 15 residues. The germline V gene encodes CDR1 SGHTA and CDR2 FQGNSA. V lost 2 bases, J lost 7 bases, and 18 bases lay in between. The CDR3 region has the DNA TGTGCCAGCAGCTTAAGAAAGCAGGGACTGAATGAGCAGTACTTC. Translated, it gives CASSLRKQGLNEQYF.

This clone was counted once. The J gene is TRBJ2-5, the V gene TRBV7-9, with D hard to call. This CDR3 region has 14 residues. Germline V gene lookup returns CDR1 SEHNR and CDR2 FQNEAQ (reference sequence). V was trimmed by 5 bases and J by 1 base, leaving 11 bases between them. CDR3 region: CASSNPLPQETQYF. The CDR3 nucleotides are TGTGCCAGCAGCAACCCGCTCCCCCAAGAGACCCAGTACTTC. Complete variable domain (other parts from reference TRBV7-9 and TRBJ2-5): DTGVSQNPRHKITKRGQNVTFRCDPISEHNRLYWYRQTLGQGPEFLTYFQNEAQLEKSRLLSDRFSAERPKGSFSTLEIQRTEQGDSAMYLCASSNPLPQETQYFGPGTRLLVL.

The chain has TRBV7-8 and TRBJ2-7, with 7 bases aligning to TRBD1. V lost 4 bases and J lost 5; bases outside the gene matches: 5. Germline V gene data show CDR1 as SGHVS and CDR2 as FQNEAQ. This CDR3 spans 13 amino acids. The CDR3 region has the DNA TGTGCCAGCAGCTCCGGGACAGTGGACGAGCAGTACTTC. This translates into CASSSGTVDEQYF. Complete variable domain (other parts from reference TRBV7-8 and TRBJ2-7): GAGVSQSPRYKVAKRGQDVALRCDPISGHVSLFWYQQALGQGPEFLTYFQNEAQLDKSGLPSDRFFAERPEGSVSTLKIQRTQQEDSAVYLCASSSGTVDEQYFGPGTRLTVT.

This chain joins TRBV11-2 and TRBJ2-3; D not certain. Germline V lookup: CDR1 SGHAT, CDR2 FQNNGV. This CDR3 spans 12 amino acids. Trimming cost V 1 base and J 10 bases, with 9 bases left between them. Here the CDR3 reads CASSLVGFAQYF. CDR3 nucleotides: TGTGCCAGCAGCTTAGTGGGCTTTGCGCAGTATTTT.

CDR3 bases: TGTGCCAGCAGCTTACCCCCCAGGGGTGGGAACACTGAAGCTTTCTTT. Its translation: CASSLPPRGGNTEAFF. The V gene is TRBV5-4, the J gene TRBJ1-1, with D perhaps matching TRBD1 (6 bases). In germline, CDR1 is SGHNT, CDR2 YYREEE (reference sequence). Trimming shortened V by 2 bases and J by 1 base, and 15 bases separated the two germline ends. The CDR3 consists of 16 residues.

This chain joins TRBV19 and TRBJ1-5; tentative D call: TRBD1 (6 bases). CDR1 is LNHDA and CDR2 is SQIVND in the germline V gene (reference sequence). Deletions cut 0 bases from V and 1 base from J, with 19 bases between. This CDR3 has 19 amino acids. In DNA, the CDR3 is TGTGCCAGTAGTATAGATCGGTTTAAGGGGGGCTTAAGCAATCAGCCCCAGCATTTT. It translates to CASSIDRFKGGLSNQPQHF.